One and the same sample provided the 20 T cell receptor beta chains below, sequenced in a study of blood T cell repertoires in COVID-19. The data were produced by immunoSEQ multiplex PCR, yet TCRdb's version contains in-frame clones alone and is incomplete. The profile covers about 150,000 clones, with about 83% appearing a single time and about 12% taken by the ten largest. The sequenced sample was peripheral blood. These receptors came from a woman aged 60-75 years with COVID-19, enrolled during active disease.

The chain combines TRBV6-5 with TRBJ1-2; D may be TRBD1 (5 bases). From germline, CDR1 is MNHEY and CDR2 SVGAGI. CDR3 length equals 14 residues. V was clipped by 0 bases and J by 8 bases, with 13 bases between them. CDR3 residues: CASSYSTAGLGYTF. In nucleotides, the CDR3 is TGTGCCAGCAGTTACTCGACGGCAGGGCTAGGCTACACCTTC.

This rearrangement joins TRBV5-1 to TRBJ1-2; D uncertain. CDR1 is SGHRS, CDR2 YFSETQ, per germline. The ends were cut back, 3 bases at V and 8 bases at J, with 17 bases in the middle. This CDR3 spans 14 amino acids. The CDR3, as DNA: TGCGCCAGCAGCTCTCCGGGTGTTCCCAGCGGCTACACCTTC. Translated, it gives CASSSPGVPSGYTF.

V usage is TRBV6-5 and J usage is TRBJ1-2, with D possibly TRBD1 on 5 matching bases. V shed 7 bases and J shed 4 bases, with 16 bases lying between them. This CDR3 has 14 amino acids. In germline, CDR1 is MNHEY, CDR2 SVGAGI. The CDR3 protein is CASTDGGRLYGYTF. The DNA for the CDR3 is TGTGCCAGCACCGACGGGGGACGCCTCTATGGCTACACCTTC.

The J gene is TRBJ2-6, the V gene TRBV19; 7 positions match TRBD1. V lost 5 bases to trimming and J lost 0 bases; unmatched junction nucleotides: 7. Germline loops: CDR1 LNHDA, CDR2 SQIVND (reference sequence). The CDR3 covers 17 residues. The CDR3 here is CASSLGTVGSGANVLTF. DNA for the CDR3: TGTGCCAGTAGTCTCGGGACAGTCGGCTCTGGGGCCAACGTCCTGACTTTC.

The rearrangement uses TRBV6-5 and TRBJ2-1, with 10 bases matching TRBD2. The CDR3 spans 15 residues. Germline V gene data show CDR1 as MNHEY and CDR2 as SVGAGI. V lost 5 bases to trimming and J lost 8 bases; unmatched junction nucleotides: 9. The CDR3 DNA is TGTGCCAGCAGTCTAAGACTAGCGGGTTTCTATGAGCAGTTCTTC. It yields the protein CASSLRLAGFYEQFF.

This clone was picked up one time. The chain uses TRBV5-1 and TRBJ2-5; 10 nucleotides line up with TRBD1. Trimming cost V 6 bases and J 4 bases; bases outside gene matches: 9. The germline CDR1 and CDR2 sequences are SGHRS and YFSETQ. The CDR3 is made up of 15 amino acids. This CDR3 reads CASMPGTGARETQYF. CDR3 sequence (DNA): TGCGCCAGCATGCCGGGGACAGGGGCGAGAGAGACCCAGTACTTC.

This sequence joins TRBV11-2 and TRBJ2-3, with 10 bases fitting TRBD2. CDR1 SGHAT and CDR2 FQNNGV come from the germline V gene. With 3 bases clipped from V and 4 bases from J, the junction kept 4 bases outside the gene matches. The CDR3 spans 15 residues. CDR3 nucleotides: TGTGCCAGCAGCTTTCTAGCGGGAGTCCCAGATACGCAGTATTTT. It is translated as CASSFLAGVPDTQYF.

The chain links TRBV30 to TRBJ1-2; D is perhaps TRBD1 (5 bases). The CDR3 is 12 residues long. CDR1 and CDR2 (germline): GTSNPN, SVGIG (reference sequence). V was clipped by 3 bases and J by 5 bases, with 10 bases between them. The CDR3 reads CAWSGGGYGYTF. CDR3 nucleotide sequence: TGTGCCTGGAGCGGGGGAGGGTATGGCTACACCTTC.

As regards this clone: At one end the junction does not follow the germline gene, possibly because of a read error. The V and J genes are TRBV7-7 and TRBJ2-5, with no clear D. From germline, CDR1 is SSHAT and CDR2 FNYEAQ (reference sequence). The CDR3 is 14 residues long. CDR3 in amino acids: CASSFSAVQETQYF. CDR3 coding DNA: TGTGCTAGCAGCTTTTCGGCGGTCCAAGAGACCCAGTACTTC.

The sample holds one count of this clone. The chain couples TRBV2 to TRBJ1-3, with D perhaps TRBD1 (5 bases). The CDR3 totals 14 residues. In germline, CDR1 is SNHLY, CDR2 FYNNEI. V lost 6 bases and J 0 bases, leaving 9 bases between the germline ends. This chain's CDR3 is CASSLGGSGNTIYF. In DNA, the CDR3 is TGTGCCAGCAGCCTCGGGGGCTCTGGAAACACCATATATTTT.

This sequence joins TRBV5-6 and TRBJ1-1; 8 bases agree with TRBD1. The germline CDR1 and CDR2 sequences are SGHDT and YYEEEE. The CDR3 has 18 residues. V shed 3 bases and J 0 bases; nucleotides not matched to a gene: 13. CDR3 protein: CASSWWLRTGPMNTEAFF. For the CDR3, the DNA is TGTGCCAGCAGCTGGTGGTTAAGGACAGGGCCAATGAACACTGAAGCTTTCTTT.

The rearrangement uses TRBV7-8 and TRBJ1-5; TRBD1 matches 8 bases. Looked up from germline, CDR1 is SGHVS and CDR2 is FQNEAQ. Losses at the gene ends were 1 base for V and 5 bases for J; bases not matched to a gene: 10. The CDR3 sequence is 17 residues long. DNA of the CDR3: TGTGCCAGCAGCTTAGTGGGGGACGACAGGGGATATCAGCCCCAGCATTTT. Its translation is CASSLVGDDRGYQPQHF.

The gene calls are TRBV10-1 and TRBJ2-1; 7 bases fit TRBD1. Germline CDR1 is WNHNN and CDR2 is SYGVQD (reference sequence). The V and J ends lost 1 base and 2 bases, in that order; junction bases with no gene match: 5. This CDR3 is 16 amino acids long. The CDR3, as DNA: TGCGCCAGCAGTGAGTTTGGACAGGTCCCCTACAATGAGCAGTTCTTC. It encodes CASSEFGQVPYNEQFF.

V and J are TRBV5-1 and TRBJ1-1; D is uncertain. This CDR3 spans 13 amino acids. Germline V gene sequence: CDR1 SGHRS, CDR2 YFSETQ. V lost 0 bases to trimming and J lost 3 bases, with 6 bases between them. This chain's CDR3 is CASSLAGYTEAFF. The CDR3 nucleotides are TGCGCCAGCAGCTTGGCCGGTTACACTGAAGCTTTCTTT.

V is TRBV6-5 and J is TRBJ2-4; perhaps TRBD1 as D (5 bases). Germline CDR1 reads MNHEY; CDR2 reads SVGAGI. The CDR3 contains 14 residues. Trimming pared 6 bases from V and 3 bases from J, leaving 12 bases between. CDR3 sequence (DNA): TGTGCCAGCAGGCCCCAGGGTGACAAAAACATTCAGTACTTC. Translation: CASRPQGDKNIQYF.

The V and J genes are TRBV10-3 and TRBJ2-1, with D possibly matching TRBD1 (6 bases). This CDR3 contains 17 residues. The ends were cut back, 4 bases at V and 4 bases at J, with 20 bases in the middle. CDR1 is ENHRY and CDR2 is SYGVKD in the germline V gene. The CDR3 DNA sequence: TGTGCCATCAGTGGAGGGACACGTCTTCCGCTTTACAATGAGCAGTTCTTC. As protein: CAISGGTRLPLYNEQFF.

About this clone itself: The same CDR3 is also encoded by other DNA sequences in this sample. This chain connects TRBV18 to TRBJ1-1; D is uncertain. The CDR3 has 13 amino acids. The germline CDR1 and CDR2 sequences are KGHSH and LQKENI. Trimming stripped 3 bases from V and 0 bases from J, with 5 bases between. As DNA, the CDR3 is TGTGCCAGCTCACCTGCGGTGAACACTGAAGCTTTCTTT. Amino acid sequence: CASSPAVNTEAFF.

This rearrangement joins TRBV4-1 to TRBJ1-2; tentatively, D is TRBD1 (6 bases). This CDR3 comprises 14 residues. The V end was cut by 4 bases, the J end by 6 bases, with 15 bases between. The V gene's germline CDR1 is MGHRA and CDR2 YSYEKL. The CDR3: CASSPQQGMNGYTF. Written as DNA, the CDR3 is TGCGCCAGCAGCCCGCAACAGGGCATGAATGGCTACACCTTC.

This clone was seen ten or more times. The rearrangement links TRBV7-3 to TRBJ2-1; possibly TRBD1 for D (5 bases). V was trimmed by 3 bases and J by 5 bases, leaving 11 bases between them. Per the germline V gene, CDR1 is SGHTA and CDR2 is FQGTGA. This CDR3 has 14 amino acids. The CDR3 DNA sequence: TGTGCCAGCAGCTTCGGCCAGGGCCACAATGAGCAGTTCTTC. It specifies CASSFGQGHNEQFF.

This chain connects TRBV9 to TRBJ1-3, with a weak D call TRBD1 (6 bases). Germline V gene lookup returns CDR1 SGDLS and CDR2 YYNGEE. This CDR3 is built from 16 residues. V was shortened by 0 bases and J by 4 bases, with 14 bases between the two germline ends. CDR3 region: CASSVAAGAAGNTIYF. The DNA of the CDR3 is TGTGCCAGCAGCGTAGCGGCAGGGGCGGCAGGAAACACCATATATTTT.